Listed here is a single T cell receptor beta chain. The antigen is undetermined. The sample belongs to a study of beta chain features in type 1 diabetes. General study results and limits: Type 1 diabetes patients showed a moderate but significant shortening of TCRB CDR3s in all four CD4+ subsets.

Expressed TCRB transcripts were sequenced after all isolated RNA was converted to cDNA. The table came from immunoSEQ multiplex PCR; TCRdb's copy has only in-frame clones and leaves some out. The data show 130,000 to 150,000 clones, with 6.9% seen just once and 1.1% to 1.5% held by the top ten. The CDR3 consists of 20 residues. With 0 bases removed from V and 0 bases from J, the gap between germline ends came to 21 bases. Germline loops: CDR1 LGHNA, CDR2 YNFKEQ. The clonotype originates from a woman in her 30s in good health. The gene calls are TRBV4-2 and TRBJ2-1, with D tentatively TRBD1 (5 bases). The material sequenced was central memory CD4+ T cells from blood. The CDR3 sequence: CASSQDLGAGRISSYNEQFF. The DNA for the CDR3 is TGTGCCAGCAGCCAAGATCTTGGGGCAGGGCGGATAAGCTCCTACAATGAGCAGTTCTTC.